The clone carrying this TCR beta chain was counted between two and nine times. A far larger clone is off by one base, so a read error is likely. This entry comes from a study of shared clonotypes between healthy human individuals. For genomic DNA, unsorted samples relied on tens of millions of PBMCs. The germline CDR1 and CDR2 sequences are MGHRA and YSYEKL. This CDR3 contains 15 residues. V was shortened by 0 bases and J by 5 bases, with 13 bases between the two germline ends. Authors' data handling: Because ImmunoSEQ provided only junction sequences with no quality scores, the filtering differed. Clones were sequenced by immunoSEQ multiplex PCR, and TCRdb holds only the in-frame ones, with some missing. The DNA was the basis for D and trimming; V, J and clone size are from that table. In the table there are about 490,000 clones, more than 65% of which are singletons.

The sample taken for sequencing was PBMCs. The chain couples TRBV4-1 to TRBJ1-1, with no clear D. The sequence came from a middle-aged woman in good health. Some clones in this sample may be carry-over from other donors' samples. CDR3 residues: CASSQEGLMGTEAFF. In DNA form, the CDR3 reads TGCGCCAGCAGCCAAGAAGGGCTGATGGGGACTGAAGCTTTCTTT.